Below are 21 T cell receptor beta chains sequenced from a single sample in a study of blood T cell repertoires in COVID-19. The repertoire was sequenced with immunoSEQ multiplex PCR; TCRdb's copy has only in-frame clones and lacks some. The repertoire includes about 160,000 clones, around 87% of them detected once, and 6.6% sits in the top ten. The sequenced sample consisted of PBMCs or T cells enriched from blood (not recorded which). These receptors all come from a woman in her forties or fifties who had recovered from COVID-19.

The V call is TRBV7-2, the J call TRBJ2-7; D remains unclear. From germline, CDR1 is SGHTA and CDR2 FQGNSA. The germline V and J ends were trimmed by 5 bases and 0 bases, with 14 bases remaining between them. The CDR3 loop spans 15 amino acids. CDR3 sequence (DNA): TGTGCCAGCAGCATGTTGGTCTCAGACTCCTACGAGCAGTACTTC. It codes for CASSMLVSDSYEQYF.

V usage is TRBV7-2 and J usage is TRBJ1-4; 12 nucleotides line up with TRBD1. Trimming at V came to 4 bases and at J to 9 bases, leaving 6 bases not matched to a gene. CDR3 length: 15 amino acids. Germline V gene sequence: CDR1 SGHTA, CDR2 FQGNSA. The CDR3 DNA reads TGTGCCAGCAGCTACCTAGGGACAGGGGGCCAAAAACTGTTTTTT. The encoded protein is CASSYLGTGGQKLFF.

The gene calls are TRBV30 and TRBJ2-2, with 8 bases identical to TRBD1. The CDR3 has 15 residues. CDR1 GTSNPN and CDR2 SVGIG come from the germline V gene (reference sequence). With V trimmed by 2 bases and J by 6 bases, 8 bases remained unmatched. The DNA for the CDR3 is TGTGCCTGGAGTCTGACAGGGGTATCGTCCGGGGAGCTGTTTTTT. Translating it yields CAWSLTGVSSGELFF.

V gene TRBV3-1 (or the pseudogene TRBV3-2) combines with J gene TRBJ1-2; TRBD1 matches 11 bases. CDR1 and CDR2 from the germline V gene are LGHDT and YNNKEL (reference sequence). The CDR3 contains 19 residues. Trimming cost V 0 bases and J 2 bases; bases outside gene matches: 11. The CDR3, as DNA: TGTGCCAGCAGCCAAGATATGGGACAGGGGGAGGGAAAAAACTATGGCTACACCTTC. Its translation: CASSQDMGQGEGKNYGYTF.

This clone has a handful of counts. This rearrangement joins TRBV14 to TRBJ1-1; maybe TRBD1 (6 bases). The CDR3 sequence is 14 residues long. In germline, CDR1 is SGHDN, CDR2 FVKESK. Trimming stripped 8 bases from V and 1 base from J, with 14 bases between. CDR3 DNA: TGTGCCAGCTGTGCAGGGGCGAGGAACACTGAAGCTTTCTTT. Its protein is CASCAGARNTEAFF. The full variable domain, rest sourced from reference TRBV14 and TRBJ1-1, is EAGVTQFPSHSVIEKGQTVTLRCDPISGHDNLYWYRRVMGKEIKFLLHFVKESKQDESGMPNNRFLAERTGGTYSTLKVQPAELEDSGVYFCASCAGARNTEAFFGQGTRLTVV.

The chain's CDR3 is CASNDRGLQPQHF. CDR3 in DNA: TGTGCCAGCAACGACAGGGGTCTTCAGCCCCAGCATTTT. The rearrangement uses TRBV12-3 or TRBV12-4 and TRBJ1-5, with TRBD1 identical over 8 bases. The CDR3 spans 13 residues. With V trimmed by 7 bases and J by 6 bases, 5 bases remained unmatched.

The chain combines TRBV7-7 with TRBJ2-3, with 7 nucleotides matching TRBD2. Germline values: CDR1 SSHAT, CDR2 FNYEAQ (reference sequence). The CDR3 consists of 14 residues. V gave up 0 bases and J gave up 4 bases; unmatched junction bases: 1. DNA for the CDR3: TGTGCCAGCAGCTTAGCGGGAGGGGCAGATACGCAGTATTTT. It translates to CASSLAGGADTQYF.

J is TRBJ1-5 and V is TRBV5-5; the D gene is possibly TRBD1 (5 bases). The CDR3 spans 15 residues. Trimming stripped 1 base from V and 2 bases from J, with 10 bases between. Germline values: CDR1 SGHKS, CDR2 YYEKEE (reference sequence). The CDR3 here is CASSLYSGGNQPQHF. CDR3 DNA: TGTGCCAGCAGCTTGTATTCGGGGGGCAATCAGCCCCAGCATTTT.

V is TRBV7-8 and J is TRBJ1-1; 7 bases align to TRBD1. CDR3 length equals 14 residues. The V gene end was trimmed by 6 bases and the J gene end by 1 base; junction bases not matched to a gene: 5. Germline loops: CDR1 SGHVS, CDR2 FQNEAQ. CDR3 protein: CASRGTVGNTEAFF. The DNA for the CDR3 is TGTGCCAGCAGGGGGACAGTGGGGAACACTGAAGCTTTCTTT.

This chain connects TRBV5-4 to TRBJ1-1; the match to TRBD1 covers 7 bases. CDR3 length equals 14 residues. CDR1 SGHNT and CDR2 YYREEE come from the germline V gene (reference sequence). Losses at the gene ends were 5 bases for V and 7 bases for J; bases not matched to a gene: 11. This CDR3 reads CASRGGQAVSEAFF. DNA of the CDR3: TGTGCCAGCAGGGGTGGACAGGCTGTCAGTGAAGCTTTCTTT. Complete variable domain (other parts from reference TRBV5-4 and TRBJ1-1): ETGVTQSPTHLIKTRGQQVTLRCSSQSGHNTVSWYQQALGQGPQFIFQYYREEENGRGNFPPRFSGLQFPNYSSELNVNALELDDSALYLCASRGGQAVSEAFFGQGTRLTVV.

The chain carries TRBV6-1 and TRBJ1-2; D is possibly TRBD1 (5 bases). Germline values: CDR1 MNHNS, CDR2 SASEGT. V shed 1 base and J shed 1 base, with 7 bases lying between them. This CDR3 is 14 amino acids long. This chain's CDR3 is CASSEDRSNYGYTF. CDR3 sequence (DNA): TGTGCCAGCAGTGAAGACAGGAGTAACTATGGCTACACCTTC.

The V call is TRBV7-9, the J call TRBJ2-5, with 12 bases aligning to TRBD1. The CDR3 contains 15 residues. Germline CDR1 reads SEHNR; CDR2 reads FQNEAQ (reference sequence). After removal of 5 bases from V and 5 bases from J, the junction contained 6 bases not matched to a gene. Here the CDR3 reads CASSPGQGAWETQYF. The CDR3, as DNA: TGTGCCAGCAGCCCGGGACAGGGGGCTTGGGAGACCCAGTACTTC.

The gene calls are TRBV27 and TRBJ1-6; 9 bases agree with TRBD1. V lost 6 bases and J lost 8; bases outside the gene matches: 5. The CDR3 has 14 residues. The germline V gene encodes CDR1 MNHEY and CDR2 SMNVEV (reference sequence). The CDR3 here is CASRTGGLDSPLHF. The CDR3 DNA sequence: TGTGCCAGCAGAACAGGGGGCTTGGATTCACCCCTCCACTTT.

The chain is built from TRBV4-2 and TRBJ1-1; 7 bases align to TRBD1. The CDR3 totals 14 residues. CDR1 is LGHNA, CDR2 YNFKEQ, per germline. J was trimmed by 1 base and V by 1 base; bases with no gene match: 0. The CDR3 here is CASSQGDRNTEAFF. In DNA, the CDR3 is TGTGCCAGCAGCCAAGGGGACAGGAACACTGAAGCTTTCTTT.

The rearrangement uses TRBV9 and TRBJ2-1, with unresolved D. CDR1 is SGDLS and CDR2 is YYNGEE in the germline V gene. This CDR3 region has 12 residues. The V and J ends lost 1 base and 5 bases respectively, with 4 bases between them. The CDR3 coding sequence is TGTGCCAGCAGCGTATCGGACAATGAGCAGTTCTTC. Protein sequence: CASSVSDNEQFF.

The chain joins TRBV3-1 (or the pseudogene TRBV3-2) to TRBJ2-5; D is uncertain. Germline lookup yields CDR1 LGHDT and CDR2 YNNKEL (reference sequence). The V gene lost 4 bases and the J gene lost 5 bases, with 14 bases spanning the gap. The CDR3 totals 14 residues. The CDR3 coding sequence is TGTGCCAGCAGCCCCCATCTCGGCGGTGAGACCCAGTACTTC. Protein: CASSPHLGGETQYF.

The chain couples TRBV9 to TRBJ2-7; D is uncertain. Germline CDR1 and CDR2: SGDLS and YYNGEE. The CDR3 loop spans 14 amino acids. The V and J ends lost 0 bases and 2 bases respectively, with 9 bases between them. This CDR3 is CASSVGVGAYEQYF. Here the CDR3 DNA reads TGTGCCAGCAGCGTAGGTGTAGGAGCCTACGAGCAGTACTTC. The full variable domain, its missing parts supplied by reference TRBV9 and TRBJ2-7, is DSGVTQTPKHLITATGQRVTLRCSPRSGDLSVYWYQQSLDQGLQFLIQYYNGEERAKGNILERFSAQQFPDLHSELNLSSLELGDSALYFCASSVGVGAYEQYFGPGTRLTVT.

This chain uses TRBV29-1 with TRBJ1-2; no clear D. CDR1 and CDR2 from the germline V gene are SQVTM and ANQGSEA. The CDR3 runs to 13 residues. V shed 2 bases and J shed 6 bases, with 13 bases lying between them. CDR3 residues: CSVEPGKEDGYTF. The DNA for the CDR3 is TGCAGCGTTGAACCCGGGAAGGAGGATGGCTACACCTTC.

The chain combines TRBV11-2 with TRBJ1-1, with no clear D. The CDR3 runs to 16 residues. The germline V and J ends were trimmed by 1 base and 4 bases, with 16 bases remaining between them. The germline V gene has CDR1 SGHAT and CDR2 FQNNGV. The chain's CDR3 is CASSLVMDDEGTEAFF. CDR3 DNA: TGTGCCAGCAGCTTAGTGATGGACGACGAGGGCACTGAAGCTTTCTTT.

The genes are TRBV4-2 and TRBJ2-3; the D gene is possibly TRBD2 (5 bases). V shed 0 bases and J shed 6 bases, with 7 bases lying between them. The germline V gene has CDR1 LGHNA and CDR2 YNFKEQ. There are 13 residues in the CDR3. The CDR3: CASSQDLADTQYF. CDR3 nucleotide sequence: TGTGCCAGCAGCCAAGACTTAGCGGATACGCAGTATTTT.

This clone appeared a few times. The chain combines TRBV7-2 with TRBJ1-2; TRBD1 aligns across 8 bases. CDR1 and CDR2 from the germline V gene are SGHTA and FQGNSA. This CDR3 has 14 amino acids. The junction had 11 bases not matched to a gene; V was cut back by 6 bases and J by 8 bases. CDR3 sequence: CASRRQGPGRGYTF. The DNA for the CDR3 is TGTGCCAGCAGACGACAGGGGCCGGGTAGGGGCTACACCTTC.